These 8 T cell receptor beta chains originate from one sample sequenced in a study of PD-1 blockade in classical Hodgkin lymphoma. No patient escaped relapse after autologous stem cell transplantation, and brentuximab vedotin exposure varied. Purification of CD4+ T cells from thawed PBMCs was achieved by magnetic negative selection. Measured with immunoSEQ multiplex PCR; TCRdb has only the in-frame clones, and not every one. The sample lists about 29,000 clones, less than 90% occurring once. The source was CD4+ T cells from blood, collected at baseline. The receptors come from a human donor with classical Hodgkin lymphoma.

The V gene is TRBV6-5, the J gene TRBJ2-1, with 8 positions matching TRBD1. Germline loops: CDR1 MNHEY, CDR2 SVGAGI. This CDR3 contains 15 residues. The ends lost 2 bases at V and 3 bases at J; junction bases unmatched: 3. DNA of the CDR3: TGTGCCAGCAGTTACCGGACAGGGAGCTACAATGAGCAGTTCTTC. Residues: CASSYRTGSYNEQFF.

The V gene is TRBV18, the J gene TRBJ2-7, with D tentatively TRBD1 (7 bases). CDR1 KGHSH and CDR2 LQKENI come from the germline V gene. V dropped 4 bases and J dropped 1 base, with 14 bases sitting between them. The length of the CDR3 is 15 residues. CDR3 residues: CASSRNSGGSYEQYF. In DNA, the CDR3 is TGTGCCAGCTCACGAAACTCAGGGGGGTCCTACGAGCAGTACTTC.

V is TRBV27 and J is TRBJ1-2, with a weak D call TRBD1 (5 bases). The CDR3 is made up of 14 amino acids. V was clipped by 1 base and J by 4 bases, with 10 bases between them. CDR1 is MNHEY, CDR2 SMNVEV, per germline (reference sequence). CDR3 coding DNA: TGTGCCAGCAGTTTATTACCGGGGGTCTATGGCTACACCTTC. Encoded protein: CASSLLPGVYGYTF.

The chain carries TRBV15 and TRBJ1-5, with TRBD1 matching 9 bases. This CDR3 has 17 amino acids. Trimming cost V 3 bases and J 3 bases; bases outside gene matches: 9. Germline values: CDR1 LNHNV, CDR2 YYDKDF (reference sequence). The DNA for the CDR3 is TGTGCCACCAGCAGGGGTAGACAGGGGGGCCACAATCAGCCCCAGCATTTT. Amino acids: CATSRGRQGGHNQPQHF.

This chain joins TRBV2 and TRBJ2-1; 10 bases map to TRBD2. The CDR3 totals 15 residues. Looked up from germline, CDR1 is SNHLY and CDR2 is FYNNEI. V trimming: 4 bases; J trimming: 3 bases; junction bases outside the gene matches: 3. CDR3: CASSVSSGSYNEQFF. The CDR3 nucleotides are TGTGCCAGCAGTGTTTCTAGCGGGAGCTACAATGAGCAGTTCTTC. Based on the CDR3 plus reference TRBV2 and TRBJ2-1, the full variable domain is EPEVTQTPSHQVTQMGQEVILRCVPISNHLYFYWYRQILGQKVEFLVSFYNNEISEKSEIFDDQFSVERPDGSNFTLKIRSTKLEDSAMYFCASSVSSGSYNEQFFGPGTRLTVL.

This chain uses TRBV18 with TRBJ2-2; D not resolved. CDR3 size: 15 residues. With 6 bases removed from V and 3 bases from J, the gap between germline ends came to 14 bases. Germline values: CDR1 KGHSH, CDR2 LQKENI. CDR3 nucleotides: TGTGCCAGCTCCCTCGACCTAGGCCACACCGGGGAGCTGTTTTTT. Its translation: CASSLDLGHTGELFF. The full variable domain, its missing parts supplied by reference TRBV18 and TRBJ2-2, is NAGVMQNPRHLVRRRGQEARLRCSPMKGHSHVYWYRQLPEEGLKFMVYLQKENIIDESGMPKERFSAEFPKEGPSILRIQQVVRGDSAAYFCASSLDLGHTGELFFGEGSRLTVL.

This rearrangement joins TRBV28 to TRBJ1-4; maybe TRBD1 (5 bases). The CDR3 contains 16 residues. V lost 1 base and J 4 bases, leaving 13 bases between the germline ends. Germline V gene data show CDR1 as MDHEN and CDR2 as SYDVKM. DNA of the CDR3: TGTGCCAGCAGTTTATTGGGGGGGAGGATTAATGAAAAACTGTTTTTT. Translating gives CASSLLGGRINEKLFF.

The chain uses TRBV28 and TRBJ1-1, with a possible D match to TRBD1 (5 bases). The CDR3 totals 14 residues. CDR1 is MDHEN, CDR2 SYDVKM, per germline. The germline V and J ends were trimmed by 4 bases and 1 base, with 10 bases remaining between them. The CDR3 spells CASSSYGGNTEAFF. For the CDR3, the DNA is TGTGCCAGCAGTTCTTACGGGGGGAACACTGAAGCTTTCTTT.